This T cell receptor beta chain was recovered during a study of OX40 agonist ivuxolimab in advanced cancers. Only in-frame clones appear in the TCRdb table, and some are missing; sequencing was by immunoSEQ multiplex PCR. The data contain tens of thousands of clones, around 86% of them singletons. Whole-study findings and limits: With doses of 0.1 to 3.0 mg/kg, CD4+ and CD8+ blood T cells had undergone clonal expansion by week 6.

This clone was found once. Its antigen is still unknown. CDR1 is LNHDA and CDR2 is SQIVND in the germline V gene (reference sequence). The CDR3 contains 16 residues. Trimming took 1 base from V and 0 from J, leaving 12 bases between them. The clonotype was recovered from an adult with an advanced solid tumor such as melanoma, head and neck, liver or kidney cancer. The chain uses TRBV19 and TRBJ1-1; D is unresolved. The sequences come from CD4+ or CD8+ T cells sorted from blood, collected in a trial of the OX40 agonist ivuxolimab. CDR3 bases: TGTGCCAGTAGTATAGGCGGGGAAAGGCTGAACACTGAAGCTTTCTTT. It yields the protein CASSIGGERLNTEAFF.